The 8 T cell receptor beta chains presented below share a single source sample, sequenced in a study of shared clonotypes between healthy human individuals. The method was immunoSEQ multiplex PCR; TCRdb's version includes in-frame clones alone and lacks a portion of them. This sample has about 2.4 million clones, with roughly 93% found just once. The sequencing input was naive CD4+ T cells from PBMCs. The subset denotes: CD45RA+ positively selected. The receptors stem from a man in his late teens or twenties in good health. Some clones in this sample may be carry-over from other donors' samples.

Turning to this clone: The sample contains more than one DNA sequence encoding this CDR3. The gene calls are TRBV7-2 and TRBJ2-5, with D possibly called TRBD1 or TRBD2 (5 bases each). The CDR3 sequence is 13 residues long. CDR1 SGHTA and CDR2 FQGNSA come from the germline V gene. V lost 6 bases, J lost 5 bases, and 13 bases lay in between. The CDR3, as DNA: TGTGCCAGCAGTCTCGACAGAGGGGAGACCCAGTACTTC. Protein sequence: CASSLDRGETQYF.

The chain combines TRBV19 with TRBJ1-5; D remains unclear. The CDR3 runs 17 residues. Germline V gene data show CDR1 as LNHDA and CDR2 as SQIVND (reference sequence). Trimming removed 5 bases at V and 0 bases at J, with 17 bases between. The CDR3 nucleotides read TGTGCCAGTAGTCCACCCCCGGCAACCTATAGCAATCAGCCCCAGCATTTT. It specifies CASSPPPATYSNQPQHF.

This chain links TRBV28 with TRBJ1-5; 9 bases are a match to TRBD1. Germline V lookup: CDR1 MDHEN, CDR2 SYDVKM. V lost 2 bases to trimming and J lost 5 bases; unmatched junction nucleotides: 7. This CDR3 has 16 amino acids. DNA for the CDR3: TGTGCCAGCAGTTTACCCGGGACAGGGCCCTATCAGCCCCAGCATTTT. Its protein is CASSLPGTGPYQPQHF.

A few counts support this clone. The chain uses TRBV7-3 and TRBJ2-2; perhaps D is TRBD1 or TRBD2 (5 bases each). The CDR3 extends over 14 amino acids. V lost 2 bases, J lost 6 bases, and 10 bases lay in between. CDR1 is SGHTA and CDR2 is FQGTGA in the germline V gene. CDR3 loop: CASSLLGDPGELFF. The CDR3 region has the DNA TGTGCCAGCAGCTTACTAGGGGACCCCGGGGAGCTGTTTTTT.

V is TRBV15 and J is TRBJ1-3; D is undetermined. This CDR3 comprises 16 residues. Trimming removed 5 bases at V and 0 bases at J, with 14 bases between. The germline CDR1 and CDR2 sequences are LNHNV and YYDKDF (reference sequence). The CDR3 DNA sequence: TGTGCCACCAGCTCGCGCCCCGGGTACTCTGGAAACACCATATATTTT. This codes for CATSSRPGYSGNTIYF.

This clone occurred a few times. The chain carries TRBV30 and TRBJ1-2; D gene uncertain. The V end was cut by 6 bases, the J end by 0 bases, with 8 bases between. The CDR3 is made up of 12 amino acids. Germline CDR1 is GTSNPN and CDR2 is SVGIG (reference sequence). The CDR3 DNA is TGTGCCTGCCGGGAAACTAACTATGGCTACACCTTC. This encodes CACRETNYGYTF. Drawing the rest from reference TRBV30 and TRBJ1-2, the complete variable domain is SQTIHQWPATLVQPVGSPLSLECTVEGTSNPNLYWYRQAAGRGLQLLFYSVGIGQISSEVPQNLSASRPQDRQFILSSKKLLLSDSGFYLCACRETNYGYTFGSGTRLTVV.

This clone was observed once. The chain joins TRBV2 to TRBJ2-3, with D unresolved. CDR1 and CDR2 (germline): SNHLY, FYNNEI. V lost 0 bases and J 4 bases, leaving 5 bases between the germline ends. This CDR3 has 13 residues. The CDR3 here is CASSEARSDTQYF. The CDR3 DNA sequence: TGTGCCAGCAGTGAAGCGCGGTCAGATACGCAGTATTTT.

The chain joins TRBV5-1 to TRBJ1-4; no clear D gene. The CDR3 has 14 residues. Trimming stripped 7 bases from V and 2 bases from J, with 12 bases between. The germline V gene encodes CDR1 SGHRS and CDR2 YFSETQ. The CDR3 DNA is TGCGCCAGCCGAGCAAAAAATACTAATGAAAAACTGTTTTTT. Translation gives CASRAKNTNEKLFF.